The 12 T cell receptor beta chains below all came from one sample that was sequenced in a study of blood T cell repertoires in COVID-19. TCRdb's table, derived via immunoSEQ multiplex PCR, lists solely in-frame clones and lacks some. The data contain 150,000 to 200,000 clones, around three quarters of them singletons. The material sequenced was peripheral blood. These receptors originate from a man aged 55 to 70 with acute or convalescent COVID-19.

Here the CDR3 reads CAGDQGDEDYGYTF. The CDR3 DNA is TGTGCGGGGGACCAGGGGGATGAGGACTATGGCTACACCTTC. The chain joins TRBV2 to TRBJ1-2; the match to TRBD1 covers 7 bases. The length of the CDR3 is 14 residues. CDR1 and CDR2 from the germline V gene are SNHLY and FYNNEI. Drawing the rest from reference TRBV2 and TRBJ1-2, the complete variable domain is EPEVTQTPSHQVTQMGQEVILRCVPISNHLYFYWYRQILGQKVEFLVSFYNNEISEKSEIFDDQFSVERPDGSNFTLKIRSTKLEDSAMYFCAGDQGDEDYGYTFGSGTRLTVV.

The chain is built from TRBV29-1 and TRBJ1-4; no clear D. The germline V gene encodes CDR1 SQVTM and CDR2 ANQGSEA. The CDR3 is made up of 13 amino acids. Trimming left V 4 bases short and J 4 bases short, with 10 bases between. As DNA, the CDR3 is TGCAGCGTTGTTGCGCGGTATAATGAAAAACTGTTTTTT. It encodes CSVVARYNEKLFF.

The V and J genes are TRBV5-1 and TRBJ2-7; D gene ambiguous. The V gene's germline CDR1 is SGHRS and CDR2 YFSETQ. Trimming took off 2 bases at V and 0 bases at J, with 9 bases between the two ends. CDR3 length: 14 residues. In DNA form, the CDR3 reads TGCGCCAGCAGCTTTTTAATTTCCTCCTACGAGCAGTACTTC. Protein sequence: CASSFLISSYEQYF. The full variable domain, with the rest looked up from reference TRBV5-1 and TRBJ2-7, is KAGVTQTPRYLIKTRGQQVTLSCSPISGHRSVSWYQQTPGQGLQFLFEYFSETQRNKGNFPGRFSGRQFSNSRSEMNVSTLELGDSALYLCASSFLISSYEQYFGPGTRLTVT.

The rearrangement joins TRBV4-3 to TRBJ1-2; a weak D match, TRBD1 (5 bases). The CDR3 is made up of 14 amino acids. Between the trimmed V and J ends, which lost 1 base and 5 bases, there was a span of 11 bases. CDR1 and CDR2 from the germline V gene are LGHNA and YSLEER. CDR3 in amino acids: CASSQVGTPYGYTF. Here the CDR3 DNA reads TGCGCCAGCAGCCAAGTTGGGACTCCATATGGCTACACCTTC.

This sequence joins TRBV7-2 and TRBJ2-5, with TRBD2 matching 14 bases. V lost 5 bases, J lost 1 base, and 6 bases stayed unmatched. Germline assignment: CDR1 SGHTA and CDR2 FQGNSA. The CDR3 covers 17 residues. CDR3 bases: TGTGCCAGCAGCGGCGGGACTAGCGGGGGTTTCCAAGAGACCCAGTACTTC. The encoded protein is CASSGGTSGGFQETQYF.

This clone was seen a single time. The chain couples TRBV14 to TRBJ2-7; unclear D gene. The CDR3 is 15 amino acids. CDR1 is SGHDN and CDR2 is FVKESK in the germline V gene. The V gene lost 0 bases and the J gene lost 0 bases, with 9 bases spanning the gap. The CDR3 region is CASSQDRFSSYEQYF. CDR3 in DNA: TGTGCCAGCAGCCAAGACAGGTTTAGCTCCTACGAGCAGTACTTC.

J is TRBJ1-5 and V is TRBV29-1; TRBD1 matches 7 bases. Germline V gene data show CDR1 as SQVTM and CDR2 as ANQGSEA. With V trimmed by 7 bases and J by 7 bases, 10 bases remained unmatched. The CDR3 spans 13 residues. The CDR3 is CSASQGGGQPQHF. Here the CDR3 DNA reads TGCAGCGCTTCGCAGGGGGGCGGCCAGCCCCAGCATTTT. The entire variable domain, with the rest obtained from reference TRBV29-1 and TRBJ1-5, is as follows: SAVISQKPSRDICQRGTSLTIQCQVDSQVTMMFWYRQQPGQSLTLIATANQGSEATYESGFVIDKFPISRPNLTFSTLTVSNMSPEDSSIYLCSASQGGGQPQHFGDGTRLSIL.

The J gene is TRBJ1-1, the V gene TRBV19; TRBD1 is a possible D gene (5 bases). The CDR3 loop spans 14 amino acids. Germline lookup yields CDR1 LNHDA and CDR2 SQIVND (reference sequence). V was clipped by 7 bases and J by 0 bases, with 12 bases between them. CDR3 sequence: CASNGRGMNTEAFF. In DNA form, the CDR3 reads TGTGCCAGTAACGGTCGGGGGATGAACACTGAAGCTTTCTTT.

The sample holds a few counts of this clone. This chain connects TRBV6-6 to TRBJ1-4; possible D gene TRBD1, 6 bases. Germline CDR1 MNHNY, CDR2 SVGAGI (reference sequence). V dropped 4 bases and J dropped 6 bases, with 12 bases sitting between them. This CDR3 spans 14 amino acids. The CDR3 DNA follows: TGTGCCAGCAGTTTCAGGGGCCGGGATGAAAAACTGTTTTTT. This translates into CASSFRGRDEKLFF.

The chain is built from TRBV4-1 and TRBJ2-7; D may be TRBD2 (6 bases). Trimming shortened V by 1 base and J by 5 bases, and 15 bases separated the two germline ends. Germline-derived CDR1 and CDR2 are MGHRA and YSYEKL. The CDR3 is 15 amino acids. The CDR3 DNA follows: TGCGCCAGCAGCCAAGGTGGGGAGAGGGAGGACGAGCAGTACTTC. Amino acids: CASSQGGEREDEQYF.

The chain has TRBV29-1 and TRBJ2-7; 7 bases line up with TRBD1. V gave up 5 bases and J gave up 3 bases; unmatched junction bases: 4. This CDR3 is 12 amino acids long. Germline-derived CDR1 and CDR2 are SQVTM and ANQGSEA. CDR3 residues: CSVRTGGYEQYF. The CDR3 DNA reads TGCAGCGTTCGGACAGGTGGCTACGAGCAGTACTTC.

The CDR3 reads CASSLSGEEYEQYF. The CDR3 DNA sequence: TGTGCCAGCAGCTTATCTGGGGAGGAGTACGAGCAGTACTTC. The J gene is TRBJ2-7, the V gene TRBV11-2; D perhaps matches TRBD2 (6 bases). Germline V lookup: CDR1 SGHAT, CDR2 FQNNGV. The length of the CDR3 is 14 residues. Trimming took off 2 bases at V and 4 bases at J, with 12 bases between the two ends.